This T cell receptor (beta chain) appears in the sequencing data of a study of OX40 agonist ivuxolimab in advanced cancers. The CDR3 has 14 residues. Deletions cut 10 bases from V and 0 bases from J, with 16 bases between. Germline V gene lookup returns CDR1 MNHNY and CDR2 SVGAGI (reference sequence). Measured with immunoSEQ multiplex PCR; TCRdb has only the in-frame clones, and not every one. The sample carries approximately 74,000 clones, 75% to 90% recorded once. The TCR sequence derives from an adult with an advanced solid tumor such as melanoma, head and neck, liver or kidney cancer. The V gene is TRBV6-6, the J gene TRBJ2-7; D is undetermined. Here the sequenced sample was CD4+ or CD8+ T cells sorted from blood, taken in a trial of the OX40 agonist ivuxolimab. The CDR3 reads CATSPDRSSYEQYF. CDR3 in DNA: TGTGCCACCTCGCCTGATAGGAGCTCCTACGAGCAGTACTTC.